Each of the 31 T cell receptor beta chains below was sequenced from the same sample in a study of blood T cells in healthy people across ages. A J-beta primer mix and a sample-barcoded 5' primer were used in a second PCR of roughly 6 to 12 cycles. TCRdb ran MiXCR on the 5' RACE reads and lists one entry per CDR3 protein. Of about 760,000 distinct CDR3 sequences in the sample, just over 55% were seen once. Input material: blood. Receptor source: a man between 35 and 55 years old in good health.

This clonotype has more than one count but fewer than ten. J is TRBJ2-7 and V is TRBV6-1; tentatively, D is TRBD2 (6 bases). Germline CDR1 reads MNHNS; CDR2 reads SASEGT. The CDR3 is 15 residues long. The germline V and J ends were trimmed by 8 bases and 3 bases, with 20 bases remaining between them. The CDR3 sequence is CASANFPGDGYEQYF. As DNA, the CDR3 is TGTGCCAGCGCGAATTTCCCGGGGGATGGCTACGAGCAGTACTTC.

This sequence joins TRBV29-1 and TRBJ2-1; 11 bases match TRBD2. Germline assignment: CDR1 SQVTM and CDR2 ANQGSEA. The CDR3 runs 15 residues. V was clipped by 4 bases and J by 2 bases; unmatched bases: 4. The CDR3 DNA reads TGCAGCGTTGTGACTAGCGGGATGGCCTACAATGAGCAGTTCTTC. It yields the protein CSVVTSGMAYNEQFF.

The chain has TRBV7-6 and TRBJ2-7; possible D gene TRBD2, 6 bases. V lost 1 base, J lost 6 bases, and 13 bases lay in between. CDR1 and CDR2 (germline): SGHVS, FNYEAQ. The CDR3 runs to 14 residues. CDR3 coding DNA: TGTGCCAGCAGCTTAGGTGCCGGGACTGGCGAGCAGTACTTC. Amino acid sequence: CASSLGAGTGEQYF. Together with reference TRBV7-6 and TRBJ2-7, the CDR3 gives the full variable domain: GAGVSQSPRYKVTKRGQDVALRCDPISGHVSLYWYRQALGQGPEFLTYFNYEAQQDKSGLPNDRFSAERPEGSISTLTIQRTEQRDSAMYRCASSLGAGTGEQYFGPGTRLTVT.

This clonotype was observed a handful of times. In DNA form, the CDR3 reads TGTGCCAGCAGCTTCAGACAGGAGTTTTATGGCTACACCTTC. Its protein product is CASSFRQEFYGYTF. This chain joins TRBV7-9 and TRBJ1-2; perhaps TRBD1 as D (6 bases). The CDR3 covers 14 residues. The germline V and J ends were trimmed by 3 bases and 5 bases, with 13 bases remaining between them. Germline V gene lookup returns CDR1 SEHNR and CDR2 FQNEAQ (reference sequence).

The CDR3 region has the DNA TGCGCCAGCAGCTCAGATGGACAGGGAAACTATGGCTACACCTTC. This translates into CASSSDGQGNYGYTF. The rearrangement links TRBV5-1 to TRBJ1-2; 8 nucleotides align to TRBD1. CDR3 size: 15 residues. Trimming cost V 3 bases and J 2 bases; bases outside gene matches: 6. CDR1 is SGHRS and CDR2 is YFSETQ in the germline V gene.

This chain links TRBV5-1 with TRBJ2-5; D may be TRBD2 (5 bases). CDR1 and CDR2 (germline): SGHRS, YFSETQ. The V end lost 0 bases, the J end lost 2 bases, and 14 bases lay between the germline ends. This CDR3 comprises 16 residues. The CDR3 DNA is TGCGCCAGCAGCTTGGCTAGCCCCCGGCCTCAAGAGACCCAGTACTTC. Protein product: CASSLASPRPQETQYF. Filled out from reference TRBV5-1 and TRBJ2-5, the complete variable domain reads KAGVTQTPRYLIKTRGQQVTLSCSPISGHRSVSWYQQTPGQGLQFLFEYFSETQRNKGNFPGRFSGRQFSNSRSEMNVSTLELGDSALYLCASSLASPRPQETQYFGPGTRLLVL.

The chain recombines TRBV14 with TRBJ2-7; no reliable D call. Per germline, CDR1 SGHDN and CDR2 FVKESK. Trimming removed 4 bases at V and 2 bases at J, with 12 bases between. This CDR3 is 14 amino acids long. CDR3 DNA sequence: TGTGCCAGCAGCCCAACTGCGACGACCTACGAGCAGTACTTC. It encodes CASSPTATTYEQYF.

This clonotype was found a few times. The chain carries TRBV10-2 and TRBJ1-6; 7 nucleotides match TRBD1. V shed 8 bases, J shed 7 bases, and the junction held 5 bases outside the gene matches. CDR3 length: 13 residues. Germline V lookup: CDR1 WSHSY, CDR2 SAAADI. The CDR3 DNA reads as TGCGCCAGCGGGGGGACAGCCAATTCACCCCTCCACTTT. It encodes CASGGTANSPLHF.

The rearrangement joins TRBV6-6 to TRBJ2-1; 7 nucleotides match TRBD1. Trimming cost V 7 bases and J 12 bases; bases outside gene matches: 15. The CDR3 spans 14 residues. Germline CDR1 reads MNHNY; CDR2 reads SVGAGI (reference sequence). DNA of the CDR3: TGTGCCAGCAATCGGGACAGAGAGCCGAGTGTGCAGTTCTTC. Translated: CASNRDREPSVQFF.

This chain connects TRBV20-1 to TRBJ1-5; D unclear. The V gene's germline CDR1 is DFQATT and CDR2 SNEGSKA (reference sequence). The V end lost 3 bases, the J end lost 6 bases, and 6 bases lay between the germline ends. The CDR3 contains 11 residues. The CDR3 spells CSASMSQPQHF. CDR3 nucleotide sequence: TGCAGTGCTAGTATGAGTCAGCCCCAGCATTTT.

Comment on this clonotype: Compared with germline, one end of the junction differs, possibly owing to a read error. The chain uses TRBV27 and TRBJ2-1, with D tentatively TRBD1 (6 bases). This CDR3 is built from 14 residues. Per germline, CDR1 MNHEY and CDR2 SMNVEV (reference sequence). In nucleotides, the CDR3 is TGTGCCAACAGTTTCCAGGGGACATACAATGAGCAGTTCTTC. Its protein product is CANSFQGTYNEQFF.

V gene TRBV29-1 combines with J gene TRBJ1-5, with no clear D. Trimming removed 4 bases at V and 0 bases at J, with 7 bases between. The CDR3 extends over 13 amino acids. The germline CDR1 and CDR2 sequences are SQVTM and ANQGSEA. CDR3 region: CSVVTNSNQPQHF. In DNA form, the CDR3 reads TGCAGCGTTGTTACCAATAGCAATCAGCCCCAGCATTTT.

This clonotype showed up just once. V gene TRBV20-1 combines with J gene TRBJ1-1; 9 bases match TRBD1. V lost 0 bases to trimming and J lost 5 bases; unmatched junction nucleotides: 7. Germline CDR1 and CDR2: DFQATT and SNEGSKA (reference sequence). CDR3 size: 15 residues. The CDR3 loop reads CSARDGDRARTEAFF. The CDR3, as DNA: TGCAGTGCTAGAGATGGGGACAGGGCGAGGACTGAAGCTTTCTTT.

The chain employs TRBV29-1 and TRBJ2-1; 7 nucleotides match TRBD1. Trimming at V came to 0 bases and at J to 13 bases, leaving 12 bases not matched to a gene. Germline assignment: CDR1 SQVTM and CDR2 ANQGSEA. The CDR3 length is 14 residues. The CDR3 region is CSVEDRRGQETQFF. CDR3 DNA: TGCAGCGTTGAAGATCGAAGGGGGCAGGAGACCCAGTTCTTC.

The chain couples TRBV20-1 to TRBJ1-1; a weak D match, TRBD1 (6 bases). CDR1 and CDR2 from the germline V gene are DFQATT and SNEGSKA (reference sequence). The CDR3 has 15 amino acids. The V end was cut by 5 bases, the J end by 7 bases, with 23 bases between. CDR3 amino acids: CSASHTNRARGEAFF. In nucleotides, the CDR3 is TGCAGTGCTTCTCATACAAACAGGGCCCGCGGTGAAGCTTTCTTT.

The chain carries TRBV9 and TRBJ2-3, with 12 nucleotides matching TRBD2. V gave up 3 bases and J gave up 6 bases; unmatched junction bases: 5. CDR1 is SGDLS and CDR2 is YYNGEE in the germline V gene. The CDR3 sequence is 15 residues long. The chain's CDR3 is CASSGSSGRGDTQYF. As DNA, the CDR3 is TGTGCCAGCAGCGGCTCTAGCGGGAGGGGGGATACGCAGTATTTT.

The V call is TRBV14, the J call TRBJ2-3; no reliable D call. This CDR3 contains 14 residues. The germline V and J ends were trimmed by 4 bases and 2 bases, with 10 bases remaining between them. Germline values: CDR1 SGHDN, CDR2 FVKESK. CDR3 in amino acids: CASSPYLATDTQYF. DNA of the CDR3: TGTGCCAGCAGCCCCTATCTCGCCACAGATACGCAGTATTTT.

This clonotype was counted many times. The V gene is TRBV4-2, the J gene TRBJ1-5; TRBD1 matches 7 bases. This CDR3 contains 16 residues. Germline assignment: CDR1 LGHNA and CDR2 YNFKEQ. The V and J ends lost 0 bases and 3 bases, in that order; junction bases with no gene match: 5. CDR3 protein: CASSQEATGYNQPQHF. CDR3 in DNA: TGTGCCAGCAGCCAAGAAGCGACAGGGTACAATCAGCCCCAGCATTTT.

CDR3 residues: CATSAPGKPQHF. The CDR3 region has the DNA TGTGCCACCAGTGCCCCGGGGAAGCCCCAGCATTTT. The chain combines TRBV24-1 with TRBJ1-5; D is unresolved. This CDR3 contains 12 residues. CDR1 KGHDR and CDR2 SFDVKD come from the germline V gene. V shed 5 bases and J shed 8 bases, with 9 bases lying between them.

This clonotype was detected only once. The gene calls are TRBV20-1 and TRBJ2-7; no clear D gene. Per germline, CDR1 DFQATT and CDR2 SNEGSKA (reference sequence). The CDR3 is 16 amino acids. Trimming stripped 1 base from V and 2 bases from J, with 18 bases between. DNA of the CDR3: TGCAGTGCTAGAGGGCGCTGGGCGGACCGCCCCTACGAGCAGTACTTC. This sequence encodes CSARGRWADRPYEQYF.

The sample holds a few counts of this clonotype. The chain couples TRBV11-2 to TRBJ2-3; D might be TRBD2 (5 bases). Deletions cut 5 bases from V and 1 base from J, with 19 bases between. This CDR3 spans 17 amino acids. Germline CDR1 is SGHAT and CDR2 is FQNNGV. The CDR3 sequence: CASSARAGRNGTDTQYF. The CDR3, as DNA: TGTGCCAGCAGCGCCCGGGCGGGTAGAAATGGCACAGATACGCAGTATTTT.

This clonotype was picked up a small number of times. This chain links TRBV6-2 or TRBV6-3 with TRBJ2-5, with D unclear. CDR1 and CDR2 from the germline V gene are MNHEY and SVGEGT. The CDR3 loop spans 13 amino acids. The germline V and J ends were trimmed by 7 bases and 5 bases, with 14 bases remaining between them. CDR3 protein: CASTPTLQETQYF. DNA of the CDR3: TGTGCCAGCACTCCCACCCTGCAGGAGACCCAGTACTTC.

Comments on this clonotype: At one of its ends the junction is not consistent with the germline gene, which may arise from a read error. V and J are TRBV10-3 and TRBJ2-1, with D perhaps matching TRBD1 (6 bases). Germline-derived CDR1 and CDR2 are ENHRY and SYGVKD. This CDR3 comprises 15 residues. The CDR3 nucleotides read TGTGTCATCAGGGAACAGGGAGTCGGATACAATGAGCAGTTCTTC. Its protein product is CVIREQGVGYNEQFF.

This clonotype came up a few times. The rearrangement links TRBV5-1 to TRBJ1-2, with D unresolved. Trimming shortened V by 4 bases and J by 8 bases, and 15 bases separated the two germline ends. Germline CDR1 is SGHRS and CDR2 is YFSETQ. The CDR3 runs 13 residues. CDR3 nucleotide sequence: TGCGCCAGCAGCCCGAGGGAGGTTTTCGGCTACACCTTC. It yields the protein CASSPREVFGYTF.

This clonotype was seen a few times. The chain employs TRBV6-4 and TRBJ2-3; D gene uncertain. Trimming pared 6 bases from V and 1 base from J, leaving 11 bases between. CDR1 MRHNA and CDR2 SNTAGT come from the germline V gene. The CDR3 length is 14 residues. CDR3 sequence (DNA): TGTGCCAGCAGCTCCGTGGACGGCACAGATACGCAGTATTTT. Amino acid sequence: CASSSVDGTDTQYF.

The CDR3 DNA is TGCAGTGCTTCTACCCAGACAGGGGGGTCTGGAAACACCATATATTTT. As protein: CSASTQTGGSGNTIYF. This chain connects TRBV20-1 to TRBJ1-3; 9 bases map to TRBD1. The length of the CDR3 is 16 residues. CDR1 and CDR2 from the germline V gene are DFQATT and SNEGSKA (reference sequence). After removal of 5 bases from V and 1 base from J, the junction contained 9 bases not matched to a gene.

This clonotype was seen a handful of times. CDR3 sequence (DNA): TGTGCCAGCAGCCCGTTGGAGGGGGCACAAGAGACCCAGTACTTC. It yields the protein CASSPLEGAQETQYF. The chain uses TRBV7-9 and TRBJ2-5, with D possibly being TRBD1 (7 bases). The CDR3 loop spans 15 amino acids. The ends were cut back, 5 bases at V and 2 bases at J, with 15 bases in the middle. The V gene's germline CDR1 is SEHNR and CDR2 FQNEAQ (reference sequence).

The V call is TRBV25-1, the J call TRBJ2-3; no clear D. V was trimmed by 3 bases and J by 6 bases, leaving 10 bases between them. The CDR3 consists of 13 residues. Looked up from germline, CDR1 is MGHDK and CDR2 is SYGVNS. In DNA form, the CDR3 reads TGTGCCAGCAGTGATACTTACAAGGATACGCAGTATTTT. Amino acids: CASSDTYKDTQYF.

The chain couples TRBV24-1 to TRBJ2-1; 8 bases are shared with TRBD1. This CDR3 contains 15 residues. The germline gives CDR1 KGHDR, CDR2 SFDVKD. J lost 2 bases, V lost 5 bases, and 4 bases had no gene match. CDR3 sequence (DNA): TGTGCCACCAGTGTAAGGACAGGGACCTACAATGAGCAGTTCTTC. This codes for CATSVRTGTYNEQFF.

Comments on this clonotype: An end of the junction does not agree with germline; a read error may underlie this. The DNA for the CDR3 is TGTGCCAACAGCTTAGGCCAGGGCAGGTACAATGAGCAGTACTTC. This sequence encodes CANSLGQGRYNEQYF. V gene TRBV11-2 combines with J gene TRBJ2-1; D perhaps matches TRBD1 (5 bases). The J call could be wrong; TRBJ2-7 is a better fit for the DNA end. Germline V gene sequence: CDR1 SGHAT, CDR2 FQNNGV. This CDR3 comprises 15 residues.

The V and J genes are TRBV29-1 and TRBJ2-4; tentative D call: TRBD2 (5 bases). CDR1 is SQVTM and CDR2 is ANQGSEA in the germline V gene. Trimming stripped 5 bases from V and 8 bases from J, with 13 bases between. The CDR3 totals 12 residues. DNA for the CDR3: TGCAGCGTTCCCGTTGAGGGTGACATTCAGTACTTC. Amino acids: CSVPVEGDIQYF.